The 29 T cell receptor beta chains in this list originate from one sample, sequenced in a study of post-analysis software for immune sequencing data. The antigens for these receptors are not known. Study results and limitations: Relative to controls, patients had 4 or 5 TRBV segments at higher frequency, with TRBV5-6, TRBV5-1 and TRBV20-1 among these.

Carried by the TCR beta cDNA libraries were unique molecular identifiers. Each CDR3 protein gets one entry after TCRdb re-called the PCR reads with MiXCR. The table has approximately 660,000 distinct CDR3 sequences, roughly three fifths seen once. Material for sequencing was blood. All receptors come from a girl aged 2-10 years with multiple sclerosis.

J is TRBJ1-6 and V is TRBV28; D remains ambiguous. V was shortened by 6 bases and J by 5 bases, with 5 bases between the two germline ends. The V gene's germline CDR1 is MDHEN and CDR2 SYDVKM. CDR3 size: 12 residues. This CDR3 reads CASSQDNSPLHF. CDR3 coding DNA: TGTGCCAGCAGCCAGGATAATTCACCCCTCCACTTT.

The J gene is TRBJ2-3, the V gene TRBV11-2; 16 bases line up with TRBD2. This CDR3 comprises 17 residues. CDR1 and CDR2 from the germline V gene are SGHAT and FQNNGV. Losses at the gene ends were 5 bases for V and 1 base for J; bases not matched to a gene: 3. The CDR3 reads CASSPGTSGRGTDTQYF. The CDR3, as DNA: TGTGCCAGCAGCCCCGGGACTAGCGGGAGGGGCACAGATACGCAGTATTTT.

This clonotype was detected a few times. The chain carries TRBV7-6 and TRBJ1-4; no clear D gene. V lost 2 bases to trimming and J lost 4 bases, with 8 bases between them. The CDR3 totals 14 residues. Germline V gene data show CDR1 as SGHVS and CDR2 as FNYEAQ. CDR3 in DNA: TGTGCCAGCAGCTTATCCCCAGATAATGAAAAACTGTTTTTT. Encoded protein: CASSLSPDNEKLFF.

J is TRBJ1-4 and V is TRBV7-2; 8 nucleotides align to TRBD1. Germline CDR1 reads SGHTA; CDR2 reads FQGNSA. The CDR3 is 14 residues long. J lost 8 bases, V lost 5 bases, and 7 bases had no gene match. The DNA for the CDR3 is TGTGCCAGCAGCCCCGACAGGGGAGACGAAAAACTGTTTTTT. It yields the protein CASSPDRGDEKLFF.

CDR3 DNA: TGCGCCAGCAGCTCTACGCTACAGGGGGTAGGGGAAGAGACCCAGTACTTC. It is translated as CASSSTLQGVGEETQYF. V usage is TRBV5-1 and J usage is TRBJ2-5; 8 bases align to TRBD1. V lost 3 bases and J lost 3; bases outside the gene matches: 13. This CDR3 has 17 residues. Per the germline V gene, CDR1 is SGHRS and CDR2 is YFSETQ.

This clonotype was seen more than once but under ten times. This CDR3 is CASRLDYEQYF. The CDR3 DNA reads as TGTGCCAGCAGGTTGGACTACGAGCAGTACTTC. The rearrangement links TRBV25-1 to TRBJ2-5; D call uncertain. TRBJ2-7 explains the end of the DNA better; the J call may be wrong. The CDR3 is made up of 11 amino acids. The germline gives CDR1 MGHDK, CDR2 SYGVNS.

The chain uses TRBV11-2 and TRBJ2-7, with 9 bases fitting TRBD1. Losses at the gene ends were 4 bases for V and 2 bases for J; bases not matched to a gene: 9. In germline, CDR1 is SGHAT, CDR2 FQNNGV. CDR3 length: 16 amino acids. The DNA of the CDR3 is TGTGCCAGCAGCTCCATCCGGGACAGGGTCCCCTACGAGCAGTACTTC. Protein product: CASSSIRDRVPYEQYF.

This chain connects TRBV6-2 or TRBV6-3 to TRBJ1-2; no clear D gene. CDR1 is MNHEY, CDR2 SVGEGT, per germline. The CDR3 length is 11 residues. V was pared by 2 bases and J by 4 bases, with 2 bases between. CDR3 nucleotides: TGTGCCAGCAGTTACGTCTATGGCTACACCTTC. Protein sequence: CASSYVYGYTF.

The rearrangement links TRBV12-3 or TRBV12-4 to TRBJ2-6; the D is unclear. The CDR3 runs to 15 residues. Trimming pared 6 bases from V and 4 bases from J, leaving 13 bases between. The chain's CDR3 is CASSPRADGANVLTF. In DNA form, the CDR3 reads TGTGCCAGCAGCCCTCGGGCAGACGGGGCCAACGTCCTGACTTTC.

The chain links TRBV2 to TRBJ1-4; D perhaps matches TRBD1 (5 bases). Trimming pared 6 bases from V and 0 bases from J, leaving 11 bases between. The CDR3 runs to 15 residues. The germline CDR1 and CDR2 sequences are SNHLY and FYNNEI. The chain's CDR3 is CASRSQGATNEKLFF. DNA of the CDR3: TGTGCCAGCAGGTCCCAGGGTGCAACTAATGAAAAACTGTTTTTT.

The chain combines TRBV29-1 with TRBJ2-2, with TRBD2 as a possible D gene (5 bases). The CDR3 covers 13 residues. V lost 6 bases, J lost 3 bases, and 11 bases lay in between. Germline CDR1 and CDR2: SQVTM and ANQGSEA. CDR3 in amino acids: CSVLQRYTGELFF. Written as DNA, the CDR3 is TGCAGCGTGCTACAGCGGTACACCGGGGAGCTGTTTTTT.

This chain connects TRBV12-3 or TRBV12-4 to TRBJ2-6; a possible D gene is TRBD1 (6 bases). The V end lost 1 base, the J end lost 8 bases, and 9 bases lay between the germline ends. CDR3 length: 14 residues. The CDR3 region has the DNA TGTGCCAGCAGTTTAGTAGGGGGAACCAACGTCCTGACTTTC. Protein: CASSLVGGTNVLTF.

This chain uses TRBV28 with TRBJ2-6, with 7 bases identical to TRBD2. Germline V gene lookup returns CDR1 MDHEN and CDR2 SYDVKM. V lost 8 bases and J lost 0; bases outside the gene matches: 13. The CDR3 totals 18 residues. CDR3 region: CASRGWGGTHSGANVLTF. CDR3 nucleotide sequence: TGTGCCAGCCGTGGGTGGGGGGGAACCCACTCTGGGGCCAACGTCCTGACTTTC. The variable domain in full, completed from reference TRBV28 and TRBJ2-6, reads DVKVTQSSRYLVKRTGEKVFLECVQDMDHENMFWYRQDPGLGLRLIYFSYDVKMKEKGDIPEGYSVSREKKERFSLILESASTNQTSMYLCASRGWGGTHSGANVLTFGAGSRLTVL.

The rearrangement joins TRBV2 to TRBJ2-1; no clear D. The germline V and J ends were trimmed by 8 bases and 9 bases, with 17 bases remaining between them. CDR3 size: 13 residues. Germline CDR1 is SNHLY and CDR2 is FYNNEI. The CDR3 loop is CASGNGAISEQFF. In DNA, the CDR3 is TGTGCCAGCGGTAATGGAGCGATAAGTGAGCAGTTCTTC.

The sample holds one count of this clonotype. V usage is TRBV5-1 and J usage is TRBJ1-2; 9 bases fit TRBD1. Looked up from germline, CDR1 is SGHRS and CDR2 is YFSETQ. The junction had 10 bases not matched to a gene; V was cut back by 5 bases and J by 8 bases. The CDR3 contains 14 residues. The CDR3 DNA follows: TGCGCCAGCAGTCAGGACAGGGGTATGTACGGCTACACCTTC. This gives the protein CASSQDRGMYGYTF.

The V call is TRBV7-8, the J call TRBJ2-5; D unresolved. Trimming left V 1 base short and J 3 bases short, with 15 bases between. The CDR3 totals 16 residues. From germline, CDR1 is SGHVS and CDR2 FQNEAQ. The CDR3 coding sequence is TGTGCCAGCAGCTTAGGGGCTACGAAGCGCGAAGAGACCCAGTACTTC. As protein: CASSLGATKREETQYF.

The chain combines TRBV15 with TRBJ2-3; tentatively, D is TRBD1 or TRBD2 (5 bases each). Germline V gene sequence: CDR1 LNHNV, CDR2 YYDKDF (reference sequence). The CDR3 extends over 14 amino acids. V was clipped by 4 bases and J by 1 base, with 9 bases between them. CDR3 bases: TGTGCCACCAGCACGTGGGACGGCACAGATACGCAGTATTTT. It codes for CATSTWDGTDTQYF.

V usage is TRBV6-5 and J usage is TRBJ2-1; possible D gene TRBD2, 5 bases. The V gene's germline CDR1 is MNHEY and CDR2 SVGAGI. The V and J ends lost 2 bases and 7 bases respectively, with 15 bases between them. The CDR3 sequence is 15 residues long. The CDR3: CASSYSLNSGNEQFF. DNA for the CDR3: TGTGCCAGCAGTTACAGCCTAAATTCGGGGAATGAGCAGTTCTTC.

This clonotype was observed a handful of times. This chain uses TRBV4-3 with TRBJ2-3; D is tentatively TRBD1 or TRBD2 (6 bases each). Germline CDR1 reads LGHNA; CDR2 reads YSLEER. The CDR3 totals 15 residues. Trimming stripped 4 bases from V and 8 bases from J, with 19 bases between. The CDR3 sequence is CASSPVKGGEGTQYF. The CDR3 coding sequence is TGCGCCAGCAGCCCCGTCAAGGGGGGCGAGGGTACGCAGTATTTT.

This rearrangement joins TRBV11-3 to TRBJ2-3; possibly TRBD1 or TRBD2 for D (5 bases each). V shed 7 bases and J shed 5 bases, with 19 bases lying between them. The CDR3 covers 15 residues. The germline V gene has CDR1 SGHNT and CDR2 YENEEA. CDR3 DNA: TGTGCCAGCACCGCTAGGGACCTACTCGGAGATACGCAGTATTTT. Amino acid sequence: CASTARDLLGDTQYF.

The chain joins TRBV9 to TRBJ2-6; 10 positions agree with TRBD2. V shed 0 bases and J 2 bases; nucleotides not matched to a gene: 5. CDR1 SGDLS and CDR2 YYNGEE come from the germline V gene. The length of the CDR3 is 18 residues. The CDR3 here is CASSVVSSGSPGANVLTF. CDR3 nucleotides: TGTGCCAGCAGCGTAGTGTCTAGCGGGAGCCCTGGGGCCAACGTCCTGACTTTC.

This chain connects TRBV18 to TRBJ1-2; D is ambiguous. Germline CDR1 and CDR2: KGHSH and LQKENI. V lost 0 bases, J lost 0 bases, and 8 bases lay in between. The CDR3 is made up of 15 amino acids. CDR3 DNA: TGTGCCAGCTCACCACCGACGAGTTCTAACTATGGCTACACCTTC. This translates into CASSPPTSSNYGYTF.

The rearrangement joins TRBV5-1 to TRBJ2-3; TRBD1 agrees at 7 bases. Trimming cost V 6 bases and J 2 bases; bases outside gene matches: 6. The CDR3 consists of 14 residues. In germline, CDR1 is SGHRS, CDR2 YFSETQ. CDR3 amino acids: CASKQTGVTDTQYF. The CDR3 DNA is TGCGCCAGCAAGCAAACAGGGGTCACAGATACGCAGTATTTT.

V is TRBV20-1 and J is TRBJ1-5; D remains ambiguous. Germline CDR1 and CDR2: DFQATT and SNEGSKA (reference sequence). This CDR3 contains 12 residues. The chain's CDR3 is CRAKDGNQPQHF. The CDR3 coding sequence is TGCAGGGCGAAGGATGGCAATCAGCCCCAGCATTTT.

The chain recombines TRBV11-1 with TRBJ2-4; no definite D call. Gene TRBJ2-5 matches the end of the DNA better, so the J call may be wrong. CDR1 SGHAT and CDR2 FQDESV come from the germline V gene (reference sequence). The CDR3 totals 11 residues. The CDR3 DNA reads TGTGCCAGCAGGGCCTCTGGGACCCAGTACTTC. Translation gives CASRASGTQYF.

The chain carries TRBV29-1 and TRBJ2-4, with TRBD2 as a possible D gene (6 bases). The CDR3 spans 16 residues. Germline V lookup: CDR1 SQVTM, CDR2 ANQGSEA. Trimming shortened V by 6 bases and J by 2 bases, and 20 bases separated the two germline ends. The CDR3 protein is CSVADRGGSSKNIQYF. The CDR3 coding sequence is TGCAGCGTGGCTGACCGGGGAGGATCGTCCAAAAACATTCAGTACTTC.

The chain combines TRBV10-3 with TRBJ2-5; 10 bases agree with TRBD1. The V and J ends lost 10 bases and 3 bases, in that order; junction bases with no gene match: 5. Germline V gene data show CDR1 as ENHRY and CDR2 as SYGVKD. The CDR3 extends over 13 amino acids. The CDR3, as DNA: TGTGCCACAACTGGGACAGGGGAAGAGACCCAGTACTTC. Its translation: CATTGTGEETQYF.

This clonotype was seen more than once but under ten times. This sequence joins TRBV4-1 and TRBJ2-2; 15 bases are a match to TRBD2. The CDR3 spans 19 residues. CDR1 is MGHRA and CDR2 is YSYEKL in the germline V gene. Losses at the gene ends were 4 bases for V and 8 bases for J; bases not matched to a gene: 14. CDR3 sequence reads: CASSPPWAGLAGGPGELFF. As DNA, the CDR3 is TGCGCCAGCAGCCCCCCCTGGGCCGGACTAGCGGGAGGGCCAGGGGAGCTGTTTTTT.

The chain has TRBV6-4 and TRBJ2-2; 11 bases are a match to TRBD2. The V gene end was trimmed by 5 bases and the J gene end by 6 bases; junction bases not matched to a gene: 2. Germline values: CDR1 MRHNA, CDR2 SNTAGT. This CDR3 is 14 amino acids long. The CDR3 nucleotides are TGTGCCAGCAGTCGACTAGCGGGGCCCGGGGAGCTGTTTTTT. This gives the protein CASSRLAGPGELFF.